These 17 T cell receptor beta chains originate from one sample sequenced in a study of blood T cell repertoires in COVID-19. Generated by immunoSEQ multiplex PCR, the TCRdb table keeps only in-frame clones and is missing some. The sample records roughly 340,000 clones, about 93% being singletons. Sequencing was done on a sample of peripheral blood. The receptors derive from a woman between 18 and 29 years old who had recovered from COVID-19.

The gene calls are TRBV7-9 and TRBJ1-2; 9 positions agree with TRBD1. The V gene end was trimmed by 5 bases and the J gene end by 7 bases; junction bases not matched to a gene: 17. The CDR3 sequence is 17 residues long. Looked up from germline, CDR1 is SEHNR and CDR2 is FQNEAQ (reference sequence). CDR3 bases: TGTGCCAGCAGCGGATGGGGACAGGGTGTGTCTGCGGGTGGCTACACCTTC. Translation gives CASSGWGQGVSAGGYTF. Full variable domain (outside the CDR3, taken from reference TRBV7-9 and TRBJ1-2): DTGVSQNPRHKITKRGQNVTFRCDPISEHNRLYWYRQTLGQGPEFLTYFQNEAQLEKSRLLSDRFSAERPKGSFSTLEIQRTEQGDSAMYLCASSGWGQGVSAGGYTFGSGTRLTVV.

The chain is built from TRBV9 and TRBJ2-1; TRBD2 is a possible D gene (6 bases). This CDR3 is built from 15 residues. In germline, CDR1 is SGDLS, CDR2 YYNGEE. V was trimmed by 4 bases and J by 2 bases, leaving 13 bases between them. For the CDR3, the DNA is TGTGCCAGCAGCTTAGATGGGGGGACCTACAATGAGCAGTTCTTC. Amino acid sequence: CASSLDGGTYNEQFF.

The rearrangement joins TRBV10-2 to TRBJ2-3, with 13 bases that match TRBD2. V trimming: 0 bases; J trimming: 9 bases; junction bases outside the gene matches: 9. Germline lookup yields CDR1 WSHSY and CDR2 SAAADI. The CDR3 is 17 amino acids. CDR3 protein: CASSESKPGTSGTTQYF. DNA for the CDR3: TGCGCCAGCAGTGAGTCGAAGCCCGGGACTAGCGGGACGACGCAGTATTTT.

The rearrangement links TRBV18 to TRBJ2-2; 8 bases are a match to TRBD2. V gave up 0 bases and J gave up 1 base; unmatched junction bases: 1. Germline V lookup: CDR1 KGHSH, CDR2 LQKENI. The CDR3 loop spans 16 amino acids. CDR3 amino acids: CASSPPSGGNTGELFF. The DNA of the CDR3 is TGTGCCAGCTCACCACCCAGCGGGGGGAACACCGGGGAGCTGTTTTTT.

The gene calls are TRBV5-4 and TRBJ1-4; 10 bases align to TRBD1. V trimming: 4 bases; J trimming: 6 bases; junction bases outside the gene matches: 6. The CDR3 contains 15 residues. From germline, CDR1 is SGHNT and CDR2 YYREEE (reference sequence). Written as DNA, the CDR3 is TGTGCCAGCAGCCCTATGACAGGGGGCGATGAAAAACTGTTTTTT. Protein: CASSPMTGGDEKLFF.

This chain connects TRBV10-3 to TRBJ2-7; D call uncertain. V shed 8 bases and J shed 4 bases, with 24 bases lying between them. CDR1 is ENHRY, CDR2 SYGVKD, per germline. There are 16 residues in the CDR3. The CDR3 spells CAIPRRHDMENYEQYV. For the CDR3, the DNA is TGTGCCATCCCACGGCGCCACGACATGGAAAATTACGAGCAGTACGTC.

The chain joins TRBV6-5 to TRBJ1-6; TRBD1 matches at 8 bases. Germline lookup yields CDR1 MNHEY and CDR2 SVGAGI. CDR3 length equals 12 residues. J gave up 9 bases and V 8 bases, and 3 bases lay outside the gene matches. Here the CDR3 reads CASRQGTSPLHF. The DNA for the CDR3 is TGTGCCAGCCGACAGGGGACTTCACCCCTCCACTTT.

This chain joins TRBV24-1 and TRBJ1-2; 8 nucleotides agree with TRBD1. Germline V CDR1 and CDR2: KGHDR, SFDVKD. The CDR3 sequence is 13 residues long. J gave up 6 bases and V 3 bases, and 2 bases lay outside the gene matches. CDR3 sequence reads: CATSDRQGHGYTF. The CDR3 DNA reads as TGTGCCACCAGTGATCGACAGGGGCATGGCTACACCTTC.

The rearrangement links TRBV7-2 to TRBJ2-3; 7 nucleotides line up with TRBD2. The V gene end was trimmed by 3 bases and the J gene end by 1 base; junction bases not matched to a gene: 4. The CDR3 contains 15 residues. The germline V gene has CDR1 SGHTA and CDR2 FQGNSA. The CDR3 protein is CASSLGGGGTDTQYF. The CDR3 nucleotides are TGTGCCAGCAGCTTGGGGGGAGGGGGCACAGATACGCAGTATTTT.

The chain carries TRBV7-2 and TRBJ1-4; D is unresolved. This CDR3 has 15 amino acids. V lost 5 bases and J lost 13, with 23 bases in between. Germline lookup yields CDR1 SGHTA and CDR2 FQGNSA. The CDR3 sequence: CASSQTDPSGGRLFF. CDR3 DNA sequence: TGTGCCAGCAGCCAAACGGACCCCAGTGGAGGTAGACTGTTTTTT.

The genes are TRBV18 and TRBJ1-5; no firm D call. With 3 bases removed from V and 5 bases from J, the gap between germline ends came to 5 bases. The CDR3 length is 12 residues. Looked up from germline, CDR1 is KGHSH and CDR2 is LQKENI. The CDR3 loop reads CASSPGDQPQHF. DNA of the CDR3: TGTGCCAGCTCACCGGGAGATCAGCCCCAGCATTTT.

This rearrangement joins TRBV5-6 to TRBJ1-6, with D possibly matching TRBD1 (5 bases). Germline CDR1 and CDR2: SGHDT and YYEEEE. V was trimmed by 0 bases and J by 13 bases, leaving 23 bases between them. The CDR3 is 17 residues long. The CDR3 protein is CASSLASGGRVIHPLHF. The CDR3 nucleotides are TGTGCCAGCAGCTTGGCCTCGGGGGGGAGAGTAATTCACCCCCTCCACTTT. Combining the CDR3 with reference TRBV5-6 and TRBJ1-6 gives the whole variable domain DAGVTQSPTHLIKTRGQQVTLRCSPKSGHDTVSWYQQALGQGPQFIFQYYEEEERQRGNFPDRFSGHQFPNYSSELNVNALLLGDSALYLCASSLASGGRVIHPLHFGNGTRLTVT.

The chain couples TRBV29-1 to TRBJ2-5, with TRBD2 matching 7 bases. Trimming at V came to 3 bases and at J to 1 base, leaving 8 bases not matched to a gene. Germline assignment: CDR1 SQVTM and CDR2 ANQGSEA. The CDR3 covers 15 residues. The CDR3 loop reads CSVDFAGEGQETQYF. Here the CDR3 DNA reads TGCAGCGTTGATTTCGCGGGAGAGGGCCAAGAGACCCAGTACTTC.

The chain couples TRBV10-1 to TRBJ2-7, with 11 bases matching TRBD2. CDR1 is WNHNN and CDR2 is SYGVQD in the germline V gene (reference sequence). The CDR3 covers 13 residues. V shed 9 bases and J 6 bases; nucleotides not matched to a gene: 7. DNA of the CDR3: TGCGCCAGGATGGGACTAGCGGACCCCGAGCAGTACGTC. It yields the protein CARMGLADPEQYV.

This sequence joins TRBV2 and TRBJ1-2, with TRBD1 matching over 11 bases. CDR1 is SNHLY, CDR2 FYNNEI, per germline. This CDR3 is built from 14 residues. The ends lost 11 bases at V and 1 base at J; junction bases unmatched: 6. This CDR3 is CAGPGTGGNYGYTF. The CDR3 nucleotides read TGTGCCGGGCCTGGGACAGGGGGTAACTATGGCTACACCTTC.

In its sample, this clone was seen many times. The chain joins TRBV6-2 or TRBV6-3 to TRBJ1-1; TRBD1 might be the D (5 bases). Germline-derived CDR1 and CDR2 are MNHEY and SVGEGT. CDR3 length: 14 amino acids. V was trimmed by 2 bases and J by 3 bases, leaving 10 bases between them. CDR3: CASSYAGLDTEAFF. For the CDR3, the DNA is TGTGCCAGCAGTTACGCAGGGTTGGACACTGAAGCTTTCTTT.

The J gene is TRBJ2-3, the V gene TRBV11-3; 8 bases line up with TRBD2. The junction had 10 bases not matched to a gene; V was cut back by 5 bases and J by 6 bases. This CDR3 spans 15 amino acids. Germline values: CDR1 SGHNT, CDR2 YENEEA. The CDR3 DNA reads as TGTGCCAGCAGCAAGGGGGGACTAGGTGTGGATACGCAGTATTTT. This sequence encodes CASSKGGLGVDTQYF.